These 31 T cell receptor beta chains came from one sample sequenced in a study of monozygotic twins with inflammatory bowel disease. Using the 5' RACE reads, TCRdb records one entry per CDR3 protein without DNA. Listed are approximately 140,000 distinct CDR3 sequences; about 2.6% falls within the top ten. The sample taken for sequencing was blood. The receptors derive from a human donor with ulcerative colitis or Crohn's disease, or a healthy co-twin of an affected twin (not recorded which).

The chain employs TRBV20-1 and TRBJ2-7; TCRdb's assignment of TRBD1 cannot be checked, as there is no DNA. Germline V gene lookup returns CDR1 DFQATT and CDR2 SNEGSKA (reference sequence). The CDR3 totals 15 residues. The CDR3 is CSARDFTQGDYEQYF.

V is TRBV19 and J is TRBJ2-2; the TCRdb D gene call, TRBD1, has no DNA to confirm it. Germline CDR1 and CDR2: LNHDA and SQIVND (reference sequence). The CDR3 runs 16 residues. CDR3 loop: CASRPPDRLNTGELFF.

The V call is TRBV5-2, the J call TRBJ2-3; the TRBD1 assignment by TCRdb is unverifiable without DNA. TRBV5-2 is listed as a pseudogene. The CDR3 covers 21 residues. Here the CDR3 reads CASNVRQGIFVNPPHRYTQYF.

This chain connects TRBV6-2 or TRBV6-3 to TRBJ1-5. This CDR3 is 19 amino acids long. CDR1 MNHEY and CDR2 SVGEGT come from the germline V gene. CDR3: CASSYEGARNRARNQPQHF.

The chain has TRBV6-2 or TRBV6-3 and TRBJ1-1; TCRdb indicates TRBD1, and absent DNA this call remains unverified. CDR3 length equals 16 residues. In germline, CDR1 is MNHEY, CDR2 SVGEGT. CDR3 amino acids: CASLPGTGVSNTEAFF.

The J gene is TRBJ2-1, the V gene TRBV6-1; TCRdb gives TRBD1 as the D gene, but with no DNA this cannot be confirmed. The germline CDR1 and CDR2 sequences are MNHNS and SASEGT. CDR3 length equals 18 residues. The CDR3 spells CASSRGRDSGFQYNEQFF.

V and J are TRBV19 and TRBJ2-1; the D gene TCRdb calls, TRBD2, cannot be checked with no DNA. The CDR3 length is 15 residues. The germline gives CDR1 LNHDA, CDR2 SQIVND (reference sequence). The CDR3 sequence is CASSRLAVDNNEQFF.

This chain joins TRBV12-5 and TRBJ1-1. Per the germline V gene, CDR1 is LGHNT and CDR2 is FRNRAP. This CDR3 has 13 residues. CDR3 sequence reads: CASGLSVNTEAFF.

This chain uses TRBV7-6 with TRBJ2-2; checking the TCRdb D call of TRBD1 is not possible without DNA. This CDR3 has 18 residues. Germline CDR1 reads SGHVS; CDR2 reads FNYEAQ. The CDR3: CASSEHLPGQEGTGELFF.

This chain connects TRBV20-1 to TRBJ1-1; TCRdb returns TRBD1, unconfirmable since there is no DNA. There are 13 residues in the CDR3. Per germline, CDR1 DFQATT and CDR2 SNEGSKA (reference sequence). The CDR3 loop reads CSAGQPLNTEAFF.

The gene calls are TRBV6-2 or TRBV6-3 and TRBJ2-7; no DNA is available, so the TRBD1 call from TCRdb remains unchecked. Germline V gene data show CDR1 as MNHEY and CDR2 as SVGEGT. CDR3 length: 15 residues. The CDR3 here is CASSTNDRVTYEQYF.

This sequence joins TRBV9 and TRBJ2-7; the D call of TRBD1 rests on TCRdb alone, since no DNA is present to check it. The germline V gene has CDR1 SGDLS and CDR2 YYNGEE. The CDR3 contains 17 residues. CDR3 in amino acids: CASSVGDSGQGLYEQYF.

The CDR3 loop reads CAGSFSSGGSYNEQFF. J is TRBJ2-1 and V is TRBV7-2. The CDR3 is 16 amino acids. CDR1 SGHTA and CDR2 FQGNSA come from the germline V gene.

The gene calls are TRBV28 and TRBJ2-1. The CDR3 is 11 residues long. The germline V gene encodes CDR1 MDHEN and CDR2 SYDVKM. The CDR3 here is CASSSIREQFF.

V usage is TRBV5-1 and J usage is TRBJ1-6; TCRdb calls TRBD1, which cannot be checked without DNA. Germline V gene lookup returns CDR1 SGHRS and CDR2 YFSETQ. The CDR3 covers 16 residues. This chain's CDR3 is CASSLEDPWKNSPLHF.

This chain joins TRBV20-1 and TRBJ2-3. Per the germline V gene, CDR1 is DFQATT and CDR2 is SNEGSKA (reference sequence). This CDR3 has 14 amino acids. The CDR3 loop reads CSADGTSSTDTQYF.

The V call is TRBV5-6, the J call TRBJ1-1; TCRdb outputs TRBD1, but without DNA this stays unchecked. Germline loops: CDR1 SGHDT, CDR2 YYEEEE. There are 15 residues in the CDR3. The CDR3 loop is CASRSPGQGGTEAFF.

This sequence joins TRBV27 and TRBJ2-7; TCRdb gives TRBD1 as the D gene, but with no DNA this cannot be confirmed. This CDR3 spans 14 amino acids. Per the germline V gene, CDR1 is MNHEY and CDR2 is SMNVEV (reference sequence). CDR3: CASSFGQGIYEQYF.

V and J are TRBV5-1 and TRBJ1-5; the D call of TRBD1 rests on TCRdb alone, since no DNA is present to check it. This CDR3 contains 14 residues. Germline V gives CDR1 SGHRS, CDR2 YFSETQ. CDR3 amino acids: CASSLEDRGQPQHF.

V is TRBV5-1 and J is TRBJ2-1; with no DNA, the TCRdb D assignment of TRBD1 cannot be verified. Germline CDR1 and CDR2: SGHRS and YFSETQ. This CDR3 is 14 amino acids long. CDR3 residues: CASSLGQGGSEQFF.

CDR3 amino acids: CASSLRLATPTYNEQFF. The chain joins TRBV5-4 to TRBJ2-1; TCRdb calls TRBD2, which cannot be checked without DNA. CDR1 and CDR2 (germline): SGHNT, YYREEE (reference sequence). The CDR3 contains 17 residues.

The genes are TRBV27 and TRBJ1-5; there is no DNA to check the TCRdb D call of TRBD1. Germline V CDR1 and CDR2: MNHEY, SMNVEV (reference sequence). This CDR3 comprises 16 residues. The chain's CDR3 is CASSLFGGPEGASQHF.

This chain uses TRBV6-2 or TRBV6-3 with TRBJ1-2. The germline V gene has CDR1 MNHEY and CDR2 SVGEGT. The CDR3 totals 17 residues. CDR3 loop: CASSYSIFIGANYGYTF.

The chain employs TRBV7-2 and TRBJ2-1. Germline V CDR1 and CDR2: SGHTA, FQGNSA. The CDR3 extends over 13 amino acids. The CDR3 region is CASSFRRYNEQFF. The full variable domain, rest sourced from reference TRBV7-2 and TRBJ2-1, is GAGVSQSPSNKVTEKGKDVELRCDPISGHTALYWYRQSLGQGLEFLIYFQGNSAPDKSGLPSDRFSAERTGGSVSTLTIQRTQQEDSAVYLCASSFRRYNEQFFGPGTRLTVL.

V and J are TRBV6-5 and TRBJ2-7; TCRdb's D call, TRBD1, is unchecked because there is no DNA. The CDR3 loop spans 14 amino acids. Germline CDR1 and CDR2: MNHEY and SVGAGI. The CDR3 loop reads CASSYWGASYEQYF.

This rearrangement joins TRBV5-1 to TRBJ1-1; TCRdb names TRBD1, which stays unverified in the absence of DNA. CDR1 and CDR2 from the germline V gene are SGHRS and YFSETQ. The CDR3 totals 14 residues. The CDR3 protein is CASGDGLGDTEAFF.

The rearrangement links TRBV18 to TRBJ1-1; TCRdb selects TRBD1, and the lack of DNA leaves this call unchecked. CDR1 is KGHSH, CDR2 LQKENI, per germline. The CDR3 totals 17 residues. This chain's CDR3 is CASSPLGTGRRNTEAFF.

The chain carries TRBV6-5 and TRBJ2-1; the D call of TRBD1 rests on TCRdb alone, since no DNA is present to check it. This CDR3 is 15 amino acids long. The germline CDR1 and CDR2 sequences are MNHEY and SVGAGI. The CDR3 reads CASSYYPGQYNEQFF.

The chain uses TRBV5-1 and TRBJ2-1; TCRdb designates TRBD2, a call that cannot be tested without DNA. The germline V gene has CDR1 SGHRS and CDR2 YFSETQ. The CDR3 contains 18 residues. The chain's CDR3 is CASSPRASGRSSYNEQFF.

V is TRBV5-5 and J is TRBJ2-1; TCRdb returns TRBD2, unconfirmable since there is no DNA. The CDR3 has 15 residues. Germline loops: CDR1 SGHKS, CDR2 YYEKEE (reference sequence). This CDR3 is CASSLEAWTGSSQFF.

The chain has TRBV5-1 and TRBJ1-1. The CDR3 is made up of 14 amino acids. Germline V lookup: CDR1 SGHRS, CDR2 YFSETQ. CDR3 amino acids: CASSLGRANTEAFF.